The T cell receptor (beta chain) under discussion was sequenced for a study of early T cells in non-severe SARS-CoV-2 infection. This clonotype came up a few times. The antigen remains unidentified. The CDR3 is 17 amino acids. Germline V gene lookup returns CDR1 MNHNY and CDR2 SVGAGI (reference sequence). Trimming at V came to 5 bases and at J to 2 bases, leaving 11 bases not matched to a gene. Broader study findings: Anti-spike CD8 responses were favored by VDJdb matching, which missed private and CD4 specificities.

MiXCR, run by TCRdb on the 5' RACE reads, gives a single entry per CDR3 protein. In the table there are 50,000 to 85,000 distinct CDR3 sequences, roughly 9.1% of which are singletons. This TCR was sampled from an adult who was a healthcare worker with PCR-confirmed SARS-CoV-2 infection or an uninfected control (not recorded which). The sample consisted of whole blood. The chain couples TRBV6-6 to TRBJ2-1, with 8 bases fitting TRBD2. CDR3 region: CASSIGSLAETYNEQFF. CDR3 sequence (DNA): TGTGCCAGCAGTATAGGATCACTAGCGGAAACCTACAATGAGCAGTTCTTC.